This T cell receptor beta chain comes out of a study of vaccination effects on CD4 cells after COVID-19. Study-wide results and limits: The study had few convalescent patients and no early post-infection timepoints. After vaccination, at late timepoints, clones induced by infection and by vaccine contracted markedly.

CD4+ T cells specific for antigen were expanded with viral peptide pools by the ViraFEST assay before sequencing. Cultured cells yielded isolated CD4+ T cells after 10 days. The person acquired a PCR-confirmed SARS-CoV-2 infection between March and December 2020. For each well, 1.5 million to 2 million PBMC were cultured with 8.5 to 10 IU/ml IL-2 and around 9.1 ug/ml peptides. Both day 3 and day 7 saw half the medium replaced with IL-2 medium. The CDR3 loop spans 17 amino acids. With 5 bases removed from V and 3 bases from J, the gap between germline ends came to 22 bases. The germline V gene encodes CDR1 SGHVS and CDR2 FQNEAQ. In the case of this clone: Its antigen is undetermined.

Clones were sequenced by immunoSEQ multiplex PCR, and TCRdb holds only the in-frame ones, with some missing. The table has about 36,000 clones, approximately 78% seen once; the top ten hold 17%. Sequenced material: CD4+ T cells from PBMCs cultured with HCoV-NL63 spike peptides, taken before COVID-19 vaccination. The sequence came from a human donor who had a prior SARS-CoV-2 infection. The chain recombines TRBV7-8 with TRBJ1-1; perhaps TRBD1 as D (5 bases). CDR3 sequence: CASSPFMTADLYTEAFF. CDR3 bases: TGTGCCAGCAGCCCATTCATGACAGCAGACCTGTACACTGAAGCTTTCTTT.